Listed below are T cell receptor beta chains from one sample, sequenced in a study of blood T cell repertoires in COVID-19. The protocol was immunoSEQ multiplex PCR, while the TCRdb copy is restricted to in-frame clones and leaves out a portion. The sample contains about 350,000 clones, roughly 86% of which appear only once. The sample was PBMCs or T cells enriched from blood (not recorded which). These receptors all stem from a woman aged 25 to 39 who had been exposed to COVID-19. Both conserved end residues are part of each CDR3. Each record gives: V gene, clone size, J gene, D gene, CDR3 DNA, CDR3 protein. The D gene is left open where the match is weak. Some rows have no size entry. The others give once, few or many, or a class for an expanded clone.

>TRBV5-1|.|TRBJ2-3|TRBD2
TGCGCCAGCAGAAGTGCGGGAGGTCCCGCAGATACGCAGTATTTT
CASRSAGGPADTQYF
>TRBV5-4|.|TRBJ1-2|.
TGTGCCAGCAGCCCAGGGGTGGACTATGGCTACACCTTC
CASSPGVDYGYTF
>TRBV9|once|TRBJ2-5|TRBD2
TGTGCCAGCAGCGTAAGGACTAGCGACGAGACCCAGTACTTC
CASSVRTSDETQYF
>TRBV24-1|.|TRBJ1-2|.
TGTGCCACCAGTGATTCGGCAGGGGACTATGGCTACACCTTC
CATSDSAGDYGYTF
>TRBV28|.|TRBJ2-7|TRBD2
TGTGCCAGCAGCCCCACCCCTGGGGGAGGGCCCTACGAGCAGTACTTC
CASSPTPGGGPYEQYF
>TRBV29-1|.|TRBJ1-3|.
TGCAGCGTTGAAGTCCAGGGCTCCGGAAACACCATATATTTT
CSVEVQGSGNTIYF
>TRBV24-1|.|TRBJ2-1|.
TGTGCCACCAGTGATTTGGAGCAGGGGAAGGATGAGCAGTTCTTC
CATSDLEQGKDEQFF
>TRBV7-9|.|TRBJ1-2|.
TGTGCCAGCAGCTTAGTGGAGGGTGGCTACACCTTC
CASSLVEGGYTF
>TRBV9|.|TRBJ1-3|TRBD1
TGTGCCAGCAGCGCCTACCCCGGGACAGGGACCGTACTTTCTGGAAACACCATATATTTT
CASSAYPGTGTVLSGNTIYF
>TRBV29-1|few|TRBJ2-2|.
TGCAGCGTTGTTCAACAGAACACCGGGGAGCTGTTTTTT
CSVVQQNTGELFF
>TRBV10-2|.|TRBJ2-7|TRBD2
TGCGCCAGCAGGGGGGGACTAGCGAGCACCTACGAGCAGTACTTC
CASRGGLASTYEQYF
>TRBV28|few|TRBJ1-5|.
TGTGCCAGCAGTGGGGGCGTGGGATTTCAGCCCCAGCATTTT
CASSGGVGFQPQHF
>TRBV6-5|.|TRBJ1-1|.
TGTGCCTCAAAATTTGGGGCCTTAACTTTCTTT
CASKFGALTFF
>TRBV7-3|.|TRBJ2-1|TRBD2
TGTGCCAGCAGCCGACTAGCGGGTAACAATGAGCAGTTCTTC
CASSRLAGNNEQFF
>TRBV30|.|TRBJ1-6|TRBD1
TGTGCCTGGAACCCGGGACAGCTAAATTCACCCCTCCACTTT
CAWNPGQLNSPLHF
>TRBV4-1|few|TRBJ1-2|.
TGCGCCAGCAGCCATCCCCCGGGATCGGGAGACTATGGCTACACCTTC
CASSHPPGSGDYGYTF
>TRBV19|.|TRBJ2-7|.
TGTGCCAGTAGCGCCGGGACTTCCCACGAGCAGTACTTC
CASSAGTSHEQYF
>TRBV24-1|.|TRBJ1-5|.
TGTGCCACCGCGGGGAGGGTCAATCAGCCCCAGCATTTT
CATAGRVNQPQHF
>TRBV19|.|TRBJ1-1|.
TGTGCCAGTAGTATGGGGTTCAGGGCAGGAACTGAAGCTTTCTTT
CASSMGFRAGTEAFF
>TRBV2|.|TRBJ1-5|TRBD1
TGTGCCAGCAGTACCAGGGGACAGTTCAATCAGCCCCAGCATTTT
CASSTRGQFNQPQHF
>TRBV6-5|.|TRBJ2-3|TRBD2
TGTGCCAGCTCCGGACTAGATTTGACAGATACGCAGTATTTT
CASSGLDLTDTQYF
>TRBV5-1|.|TRBJ2-7|TRBD2
TGCGCCAGCAGCTTGGAGCGGGGGTACGAGCAGTACTTC
CASSLERGYEQYF
>TRBV28|once|TRBJ2-1|TRBD2
TGTGCCAGCAGTGGACTAGCGGGAGGATCCTACAATGAGCAGTTCTTC
CASSGLAGGSYNEQFF
>TRBV6-4|.|TRBJ2-2|TRBD2
TGTGCCAGCAGTGACTCGAAGTCTAGCGGGGACACCGGGGAGCTGTTTTTT
CASSDSKSSGDTGELFF
>TRBV28|.|TRBJ2-1|TRBD2
TGTGCCAGCAGTTTGGCTGCGGGCCTAGCGGGATCTAAGTTCTTC
CASSLAAGLAGSKFF
>TRBV19|.|TRBJ1-5|.
TGTGCCAGTAGCCTCTTAGTGGGGGGGCGCGGCAATCAGCCCCAGCATTTT
CASSLLVGGRGNQPQHF
>TRBV7-3|.|TRBJ2-1|TRBD2
TGTGCCAGCAGCTCCCACGGACGGACTAGCGGGAGGCCTTACAATGAGCAGTTCTTC
CASSSHGRTSGRPYNEQFF
>TRBV6-5|.|TRBJ1-1|.
TGTGCCAGCAGTTACCGCAGGAACACTGAAGCTTTCTTT
CASSYRRNTEAFF
>TRBV18|.|TRBJ1-5|.
TGTGCCAGCTCACTAAACATTGACAGTTATAGCAATCAGCCCCAGCATTTT
CASSLNIDSYSNQPQHF
>TRBV14|.|TRBJ1-2|.
TGTGCCAGCAGCCCCAGAATCGTGAACTATGGCTACACCTTC
CASSPRIVNYGYTF
>TRBV15|.|TRBJ2-1|.
TGTGCCACCAGCAGAGACCGGGACTCGACCTATGAGCAGTTCTTC
CATSRDRDSTYEQFF
>TRBV18|.|TRBJ2-7|TRBD2
TGTGCCAGCTCACCCCGACTAGCGGGCTTAGACGAGCAGTACTTC
CASSPRLAGLDEQYF
>TRBV27|once|TRBJ1-2|TRBD1
TGTGCCAGCAGTTTCTCGACAGGGGTCTATGGCTACACCTTC
CASSFSTGVYGYTF
>TRBV9|.|TRBJ2-1|.
TGTGCCAGCAGCGTAGGAGTCGGGAGTATTTACAATGAGCAGTTCTTC
CASSVGVGSIYNEQFF
>TRBV5-1|.|TRBJ2-3|TRBD1
TGCGCCAGCAGCCCCAAAGCCCTGACAGGGGGCTGGGATACGCAGTATTTT
CASSPKALTGGWDTQYF
>TRBV25-1|.|TRBJ1-2|.
TGTGCCAGCAGTCCCGGTGGGCTATGGCCTCCTGGCTACACCTTC
CASSPGGLWPPGYTF
>TRBV27|once|TRBJ2-1|.
TGTGCCAGCAGTTTATCGACCCGGACATCCCAAAGGGCCTACAATGAGCAGTTCTTC
CASSLSTRTSQRAYNEQFF
>TRBV7-9|.|TRBJ2-7|TRBD1
TGTGCCAGCAGCCCACCTCGGGACAGAGGGGTAGAGCAGTACTTC
CASSPPRDRGVEQYF
>TRBV7-9|.|TRBJ2-1|.
TGTGCCTGGGGGGAGGCCTCCTACAATGAGCAGTTCTTC
CAWGEASYNEQFF
>TRBV28|.|TRBJ2-7|TRBD1
TGTGCCAGCAGTTTAGAGGACAGGGACTACGAGCAGTACTTC
CASSLEDRDYEQYF
>TRBV7-6|.|TRBJ2-3|.
TGTGCCAGCAGCTTCCTAACGGGAGTTGGCACAGATACGCAGTATTTT
CASSFLTGVGTDTQYF
>TRBV9|.|TRBJ2-5|TRBD2
TGTGCCAGCAGCGTAGCCCCTAGCGGGCAAGAGACCCAGTACTTC
CASSVAPSGQETQYF
>TRBV9|.|TRBJ1-2|TRBD1
TGTGCCAGCAGCGTACTCGGACAGGCAGAATATGGCTACACCTTC
CASSVLGQAEYGYTF
>TRBV28|.|TRBJ2-1|TRBD2
TGTGCCAGCAGCCCCGTACTTAAGGGTAGCGGGAGGGCCTCCTACAATGAGCAGTTCTTC
CASSPVLKGSGRASYNEQFF
>TRBV2|.|TRBJ2-3|.
TGTGCCAGCAGGGACTACTTTGACACAGATACGCAGTATTTT
CASRDYFDTDTQYF
>TRBV19|.|TRBJ1-5|.
TGTGCCAGTAGTATTAAGGAACAGAGCAATCAGCCCCAGCATTTT
CASSIKEQSNQPQHF
>TRBV10-1|.|TRBJ2-2|.
TGCGCCAGCAGGGACAGCCCGAACACCGGGGAGCTGTTTTTT
CASRDSPNTGELFF
>TRBV2|.|TRBJ2-3|.
TGTGCCAGCAGTCGGGACCGCGGAGGGCTGGATACGCAGTATTTT
CASSRDRGGLDTQYF